These 4 T cell receptor beta chains were sequenced from one sample in a study of T-cell memory formation after mild COVID-19. TCRdb redid the calling of the 5' RACE reads with MiXCR, one entry per CDR3 protein. The repertoire holds some 210,000 distinct CDR3 sequences, with approximately 20% as singletons. Sequenced material: PBMCs or a T cell subset sorted from them (not recorded which). These TCRs come from an adult woman who had mild COVID-19 (a few samples of this study predate the infection). Cell type and time point are not known.

This clonotype was counted at least ten times. This sequence joins TRBV11-1 and TRBJ1-1; D is unclear. The V gene lost 5 bases and the J gene lost 5 bases, with 6 bases spanning the gap. CDR3 length equals 11 residues. Germline assignment: CDR1 SGHAT and CDR2 FQDESV (reference sequence). CDR3 sequence: CASSAQTEAFF. The CDR3 coding sequence is TGTGCCAGCAGCGCCCAAACTGAAGCTTTCTTT.

The V and J genes are TRBV4-2 and TRBJ1-3; D is unclear. CDR1 and CDR2 from the germline V gene are LGHNA and YNFKEQ. V lost 3 bases, J lost 0 bases, and 9 bases lay in between. The CDR3 length is 15 residues. CDR3: CASSQDGNSGNTIYF. As DNA, the CDR3 is TGTGCCAGCAGCCAGGACGGAAACTCTGGAAACACCATATATTTT.

This chain links TRBV9 with TRBJ2-2, with 7 bases matching TRBD1. The CDR3 is made up of 15 amino acids. Germline V gene sequence: CDR1 SGDLS, CDR2 YYNGEE. V lost 0 bases to trimming and J lost 3 bases; unmatched junction nucleotides: 2. The CDR3 here is CASSVGTGYTGELFF. CDR3 DNA sequence: TGTGCCAGCAGCGTAGGGACAGGCTACACCGGGGAGCTGTTTTTT.

This rearrangement joins TRBV9 to TRBJ2-2; tentatively, D is TRBD1 or TRBD2 (5 bases each). Deletions cut 0 bases from V and 8 bases from J, with 17 bases between. CDR3 length: 16 residues. CDR1 and CDR2 from the germline V gene are SGDLS and YYNGEE. CDR3 region: CASSVGTSAGSGELFF. CDR3 DNA: TGTGCCAGCAGCGTAGGGACTTCGGCAGGGTCTGGGGAGCTGTTTTTT.